This passage covers 11 T cell receptor beta chains from one sample sequenced in a study of T cells in Graves' hyperthyroidism and ophthalmopathy. Authors of the study amplified TCR beta CDR3 regions from RNA transcripts. In the first-round RT-PCR of the TCR CDR3, the HTBI primer set was used. In TCRdb, the multiplex PCR reads were re-called with MiXCR into one record per CDR3 protein. The sample yields some 440,000 distinct CDR3 sequences, less than 20% seen once. Sequencing was carried out using blood. The receptors were sampled from a woman aged 18-29 years with Graves' hyperthyroidism.

The J gene is TRBJ2-7, the V gene TRBV5-6; no definite D call. Germline V gene data show CDR1 as SGHDT and CDR2 as YYEEEE. This CDR3 contains 15 residues. Trimming took 1 base from V and 0 from J, leaving 11 bases between them. The CDR3 nucleotides are TGTGCCAGCAGCTTGTTCTCCTCGAGCTCCTACGAGCAGTACTTC. It encodes CASSLFSSSSYEQYF.

This clonotype turned up a few times. A much larger clone differs by one base, so this may be a read error. This CDR3 is CSVEETASGYTF. Written as DNA, the CDR3 is TGCAGCGTTGAAGAGACGGCCAGTGGCTACACCTTC. The chain combines TRBV29-1 with TRBJ1-2; D is unresolved. V shed 0 bases and J shed 7 bases, with 9 bases lying between them. The germline gives CDR1 SQVTM, CDR2 ANQGSEA. The CDR3 consists of 12 residues.

This clonotype showed up just a few times. The chain has TRBV9 and TRBJ1-5; D perhaps matches TRBD1 (5 bases). Germline-derived CDR1 and CDR2 are SGDLS and YYNGEE. This CDR3 contains 15 residues. V was pared by 1 base and J by 4 bases, with 12 bases between. Here the CDR3 reads CASSVHGRANQPQHF. DNA for the CDR3: TGTGCCAGCAGCGTACACGGCAGGGCGAATCAGCCCCAGCATTTT.

This clonotype showed up many times. V and J are TRBV7-9 and TRBJ1-1; the D gene is possibly TRBD1 (6 bases). V was pared by 7 bases and J by 5 bases, with 20 bases between. The CDR3 consists of 15 residues. CDR1 and CDR2 from the germline V gene are SEHNR and FQNEAQ (reference sequence). DNA of the CDR3: TGTGCCAGCACCGCGTTCGTAGGGGGGAGTACTGAAGCTTTCTTT. Translation gives CASTAFVGGSTEAFF.

This clonotype was found many times. This chain connects TRBV7-9 to TRBJ2-3, with 8 bases lining up with TRBD1. This CDR3 is built from 16 residues. Germline V gives CDR1 SEHNR, CDR2 FQNEAQ (reference sequence). Unmatched junction bases numbered 8, after V lost 4 bases and J lost 2 bases. CDR3 loop: CASSYPGQEHTDTQYF. The CDR3 bases are TGTGCCAGCAGCTATCCGGGACAGGAACACACAGATACGCAGTATTTT.

The CDR3 is CATSDRSTDTQYF. CDR3 coding DNA: TGTGCCACCAGTGATCGGAGCACAGATACGCAGTATTTT. The chain recombines TRBV24-1 with TRBJ2-3; the D is unclear. CDR1 and CDR2 (germline): KGHDR, SFDVKD. V was clipped by 3 bases and J by 0 bases, with 3 bases between them. The CDR3 runs 13 residues.

The chain uses TRBV6-5 and TRBJ2-3; D is undetermined. Trimming removed 0 bases at V and 1 base at J, with 8 bases between. Germline CDR1 is MNHEY and CDR2 is SVGAGI. The CDR3 is made up of 15 amino acids. CDR3 sequence: CASSYSFRGTDTQYF. In nucleotides, the CDR3 is TGTGCCAGCAGTTACTCCTTTCGTGGCACAGATACGCAGTATTTT.

This clonotype was picked up many times. The chain uses TRBV12-3 or TRBV12-4 and TRBJ2-1; 9 positions agree with TRBD2. V was clipped by 7 bases and J by 12 bases; unmatched bases: 19. CDR3 length: 16 amino acids. The CDR3 DNA sequence: TGTGCCAGCATCCTCGAGACTAGCGGAGGGGGCCATGGGCAGTTCTTC. This translates into CASILETSGGGHGQFF.

This clonotype was counted between two and nine times. The chain employs TRBV6-1 and TRBJ2-3; D remains ambiguous. CDR3 length equals 12 residues. Germline V gene data show CDR1 as MNHNS and CDR2 as SASEGT. Trimming took 6 bases from V and 4 from J, leaving 8 bases between them. The CDR3 DNA follows: TGTGCCAGCAGCGTTTTTCCAGATACGCAGTATTTT. Protein: CASSVFPDTQYF.

This clonotype has just a few counts. The chain is built from TRBV12-3 or TRBV12-4 and TRBJ1-5; D not certain. Between the trimmed V and J ends, which lost 3 bases and 6 bases, there was a span of 12 bases. This CDR3 comprises 14 residues. In DNA, the CDR3 is TGTGCCAGCAGTTTCGCGGGAGAGGTTCAGCCCCAGCATTTT. It translates to CASSFAGEVQPQHF.

This clonotype has a count of ten or more. V gene TRBV27 combines with J gene TRBJ1-5; TRBD1 is a possible D gene (5 bases). Trimming left V 6 bases short and J 0 bases short, with 12 bases between. Germline V lookup: CDR1 MNHEY, CDR2 SMNVEV (reference sequence). CDR3 length: 15 amino acids. The CDR3 nucleotides are TGTGCCAGCAGCTGGGGCCGTTATAGCAATCAGCCCCAGCATTTT. This codes for CASSWGRYSNQPQHF.